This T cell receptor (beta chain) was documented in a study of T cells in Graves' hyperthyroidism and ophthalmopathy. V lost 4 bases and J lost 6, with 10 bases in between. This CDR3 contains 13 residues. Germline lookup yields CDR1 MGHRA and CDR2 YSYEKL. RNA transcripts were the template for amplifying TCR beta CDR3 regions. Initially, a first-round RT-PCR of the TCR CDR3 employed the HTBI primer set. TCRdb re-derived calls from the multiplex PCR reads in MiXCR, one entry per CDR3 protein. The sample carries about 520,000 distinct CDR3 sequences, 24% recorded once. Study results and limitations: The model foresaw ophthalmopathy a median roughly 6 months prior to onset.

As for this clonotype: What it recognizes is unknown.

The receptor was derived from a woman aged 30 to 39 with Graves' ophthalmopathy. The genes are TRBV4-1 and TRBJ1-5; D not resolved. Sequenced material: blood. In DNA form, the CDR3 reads TGCGCCAGCAGCCGACTATTTGCTCAGCCCCAGCATTTT. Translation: CASSRLFAQPQHF.